This is a list of T cell receptor beta chains from one sample in a study of cytomegalovirus exposure and HLA in healthy donors. Libraries were prepared by immunoSEQ multiplex PCR; TCRdb keeps only in-frame clonotypes and omits some of them. The sample holds roughly 220,000 clones, 80% to 90% seen once. Sequenced: PBMCs. Every receptor here comes from a young man in good health and CMV-seronegative. Each CDR3 is given with its conserved first and last residue. The D gene is left open where the match is weak. The size field is filled for only some rows; it gives once, few, many or a size class.

J: TRBJ1-6
V: TRBV27
D: NA
size: NA
CDR3: CASSFSWGLSSYNSPLHF
DNA: TGTGCCAGCAGTTTTTCTTGGGGCCTGAGCTCCTATAATTCACCCCTCCACTTT

J: TRBJ2-5
V: TRBV7-2
D: NA
size: NA
CDR3: CASSLGRSETQYF
DNA: TGTGCCAGCAGCTTAGGGAGGTCGGAGACCCAGTACTTC

J: TRBJ2-1
V: TRBV9
D: NA
size: NA
CDR3: CASSAGGLDNEQFF
DNA: TGTGCCAGCAGCGCGGGGGGCCTGGACAATGAGCAGTTCTTC

J: TRBJ2-3
V: TRBV12-2
D: NA
size: NA
CDR3: CASRLGYGRGGTDTQYF
DNA: TGTGCAAGTCGCTTAGGGTACGGGCGGGGGGGCACAGATACGCAGTATTTT

J: TRBJ2-3
V: TRBV5-4
D: TRBD2
size: NA
CDR3: CASSLAGGPTDTQYF
DNA: TGTGCCAGCAGTTTAGCGGGGGGGCCGACAGATACGCAGTATTTT

J: TRBJ2-3
V: TRBV7-9
D: TRBD1
size: NA
CDR3: CASSGFRDRGSTDTQYF
DNA: TGTGCCAGCAGCGGATTCCGGGACAGGGGATCCACAGATACGCAGTATTTT

J: TRBJ1-1
V: TRBV4-3
D: TRBD1
size: NA
CDR3: CASSHRTGMNTEAFF
DNA: TGCGCCAGCAGCCACAGGACAGGGATGAACACTGAAGCTTTCTTT

J: TRBJ2-1
V: TRBV5-4
D: TRBD2
size: NA
CDR3: CASSFGLAGSYNEQFF
DNA: TGTGCCAGCAGCTTCGGACTAGCGGGGTCCTACAATGAGCAGTTCTTC

J: TRBJ2-3
V: TRBV21-1
D: NA
size: NA
CDR3: CASSKEAGETSTDTQYF
DNA: TGTGCCAGCAGCAAAGAGGCGGGGGAAACTAGCACAGATACGCAGTATTTT

J: TRBJ2-7
V: TRBV2
D: NA
size: NA
CDR3: CASGAGQAEQYF
DNA: TGTGCCAGCGGGGCCGGACAAGCGGAGCAGTACTTC

J: TRBJ2-5
V: TRBV29-1
D: TRBD1
size: NA
CDR3: CSVEETGGRQETQYF
DNA: TGCAGCGTTGAAGAGACAGGGGGGCGCCAAGAGACCCAGTACTTC

J: TRBJ2-7
V: TRBV5-1
D: NA
size: NA
CDR3: CASSGGAEYEQYF
DNA: TGCGCCAGCAGCGGGGGGGCCGAGTACGAGCAGTACTTC

J: TRBJ2-5
V: TRBV4-1
D: TRBD1
size: NA
CDR3: CASSPTGSLETQYF
DNA: TGCGCCAGCAGCCCGACAGGGTCTTTGGAGACCCAGTACTTC

J: TRBJ2-4
V: TRBV11-1
D: TRBD1
size: NA
CDR3: CASSQQGAGYHIQYF
DNA: TGTGCCAGCAGTCAACAGGGGGCGGGATATCACATTCAGTACTTC

J: TRBJ1-2
V: TRBV29-1
D: NA
size: NA
CDR3: CSVVRFGEGGYTF
DNA: TGCAGCGTTGTCAGGTTCGGTGAGGGTGGCTACACCTTC

J: TRBJ2-3
V: TRBV27
D: TRBD2
size: NA
CDR3: CASISLAGARDTQYF
DNA: TGTGCCAGCATATCACTAGCGGGGGCCCGGGATACGCAGTATTTT

J: TRBJ1-4
V: TRBV6-1
D: NA
size: NA
CDR3: CASSVTAINEKLFF
DNA: TGTGCCAGCAGTGTGACAGCCATTAATGAAAAACTGTTTTTT

J: TRBJ2-1
V: TRBV6-4
D: TRBD2
size: NA
CDR3: CASSEGGGAHNEQFF
DNA: TGTGCCAGCAGTGAGGGCGGGGGGGCCCACAATGAGCAGTTCTTC

J: TRBJ2-5
V: TRBV2
D: TRBD1
size: NA
CDR3: CASNRDRGSQETQYF
DNA: TGTGCCAGCAACCGGGACAGGGGGAGCCAAGAGACCCAGTACTTC

J: TRBJ2-5
V: TRBV10-2
D: NA
size: NA
CDR3: CASKDRGGTQYF
DNA: TGCGCCAGCAAGGACCGAGGGGGGACCCAGTACTTC

J: TRBJ2-2
V: TRBV21-1
D: NA
size: NA
CDR3: CASSKAGRGLGTGELFF
DNA: TGTGCCAGCAGCAAAGCAGGGCGGGGGCTGGGCACCGGGGAGCTGTTTTTT

J: TRBJ1-2
V: TRBV7-2
D: NA
size: NA
CDR3: CASSLAGSISYGYTF
DNA: TGTGCCAGCAGCTTGGCAGGCTCAATTAGCTATGGCTACACCTTC

J: TRBJ2-5
V: TRBV14
D: NA
size: NA
CDR3: CASSQDWPAGRGTQYF
DNA: TGTGCCAGCAGCCAAGATTGGCCGGCAGGGCGTGGGACCCAGTACTTC

J: TRBJ1-2
V: TRBV15
D: NA
size: few
CDR3: CATSRVQGTNYGYTF
DNA: TGTGCCACCAGCAGAGTCCAGGGAACTAACTATGGCTACACCTTC

J: TRBJ2-1
V: TRBV9
D: NA
size: NA
CDR3: CASSPSYGAYNEQFF
DNA: TGTGCCAGCAGCCCTTCCTACGGGGCCTACAATGAGCAGTTCTTC

J: TRBJ1-4
V: TRBV11-2
D: NA
size: NA
CDR3: CASSPGANEKLFF
DNA: TGTGCCAGCAGCCCAGGGGCTAATGAAAAACTGTTTTTT

J: TRBJ1-4
V: TRBV6-5
D: NA
size: NA
CDR3: CASSPGATNEKLFF
DNA: TGTGCCAGCAGTCCCGGAGCAACTAATGAAAAACTGTTTTTT

J: TRBJ2-3
V: TRBV11-2
D: TRBD2
size: NA
CDR3: CASSRTSGSWVTSTDTQYF
DNA: TGTGCCAGCAGCCGAACTAGCGGTTCCTGGGTTACTAGCACAGATACGCAGTATTTT

J: TRBJ2-5
V: TRBV4-2
D: TRBD2
size: NA
CDR3: CASSQDGVAGGFETQYF
DNA: TGTGCCAGCAGCCAAGATGGGGTAGCGGGGGGTTTTGAGACCCAGTACTTC

J: TRBJ1-5
V: TRBV23-1
D: NA
size: once
CDR3: CASTDMRKNQPQHF
DNA: TGCGCCAGCACCGATATGCGGAAAAATCAGCCCCAGCATTTT

J: TRBJ1-2
V: TRBV4-1
D: NA
size: NA
CDR3: CASSPGAGNYGYTF
DNA: TGCGCCAGCAGCCCGGGAGCGGGGAACTATGGCTACACCTTC

J: TRBJ2-4
V: TRBV11-2
D: TRBD2
size: NA
CDR3: CASSFSQRGIAKNIQYF
DNA: TGTGCCAGCAGCTTTTCGCAGCGGGGGATAGCCAAAAACATTCAGTACTTC

J: TRBJ2-5
V: TRBV7-2
D: NA
size: NA
CDR3: CASSPASYGTQYF
DNA: TGTGCCAGCAGCCCTGCTAGCTACGGGACCCAGTACTTC

J: TRBJ1-1
V: TRBV18
D: TRBD1
size: NA
CDR3: CASSPAGQGTNTEAFF
DNA: TGTGCCAGCTCACCAGCTGGACAGGGAACGAACACTGAAGCTTTCTTT

J: TRBJ2-7
V: TRBV11-2
D: TRBD1
size: NA
CDR3: CASSRPTGGYYEQYF
DNA: TGTGCCAGCAGCCGCCCGACAGGGGGTTACTACGAGCAGTACTTC

J: TRBJ2-1
V: TRBV7-9
D: TRBD2
size: few
CDR3: CASSRTSGGPEQFF
DNA: TGTGCCAGCAGCCGGACTAGCGGGGGGCCCGAGCAGTTCTTC

J: TRBJ2-5
V: TRBV5-1
D: TRBD1
size: few
CDR3: CASSRGQGLQETQYF
DNA: TGCGCCAGCAGCAGGGGACAGGGGCTGCAAGAGACCCAGTACTTC

J: TRBJ2-7
V: TRBV5-4
D: NA
size: few
CDR3: CASRPTTGSYEQYF
DNA: TGTGCCAGCAGACCTACGACAGGCTCCTACGAGCAGTACTTC

J: TRBJ2-7
V: TRBV28
D: NA
size: few
CDR3: CASSLASAPREQYF
DNA: TGTGCCAGCAGTTTGGCTTCTGCTCCTAGGGAGCAGTACTTC

J: TRBJ1-3
V: TRBV19
D: TRBD1
size: few
CDR3: CASSRGTGRSGNTIYF
DNA: TGTGCCAGTAGTAGGGGGACAGGTCGCTCTGGAAACACCATATATTTT

J: TRBJ2-1
V: TRBV7-3
D: NA
size: once
CDR3: CASSVRGGTYNEQFF
DNA: TGTGCCAGCAGCGTTAGAGGCGGGACCTACAATGAGCAGTTCTTC

J: TRBJ2-5
V: TRBV27
D: NA
size: NA
CDR3: CASSGLGPSQETQYF
DNA: TGTGCCAGCAGTGGGTTGGGGCCGTCCCAAGAGACCCAGTACTTC

J: TRBJ2-6
V: TRBV5-1
D: NA
size: NA
CDR3: CASSSDGASVLTF
DNA: TGCGCCAGCAGCAGCGATGGGGCCAGCGTCCTGACTTTC

J: TRBJ1-2
V: TRBV18
D: NA
size: few
CDR3: CASSPVRGGDYGYTF
DNA: TGTGCCAGCTCACCTGTCCGAGGGGGAGACTATGGCTACACCTTC

J: TRBJ2-2
V: TRBV6-6
D: NA
size: NA
CDR3: CASSYSATGELFF
DNA: TGTGCCAGCAGTTACTCGGCCACCGGGGAGCTGTTTTTT